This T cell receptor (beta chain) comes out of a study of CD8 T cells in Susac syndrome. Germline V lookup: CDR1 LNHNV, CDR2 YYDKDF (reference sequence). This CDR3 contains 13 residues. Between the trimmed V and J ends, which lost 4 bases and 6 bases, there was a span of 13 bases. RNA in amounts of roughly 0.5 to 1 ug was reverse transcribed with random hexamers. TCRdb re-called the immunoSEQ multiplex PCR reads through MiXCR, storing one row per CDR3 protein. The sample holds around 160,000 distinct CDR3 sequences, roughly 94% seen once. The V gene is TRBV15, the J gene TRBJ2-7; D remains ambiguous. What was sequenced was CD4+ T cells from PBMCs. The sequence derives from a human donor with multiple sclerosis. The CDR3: CATSTAAFGEQYF. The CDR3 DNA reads TGTGCCACCAGCACCGCGGCTTTCGGCGAGCAGTACTTC.